These 7 T cell receptor beta chains originate from one sample sequenced in a study of identifying expanded T cells in peripheral blood. Profiling relied on immunoSEQ multiplex PCR, and the TCRdb table lists in-frame clones only, not all of them. The data contain approximately 83,000 clones, approximately 85% of them singletons. The sequenced sample was blood. The origin of the receptors is a person between 18 and 75 years old in good health.

The V and J genes are TRBV30 and TRBJ2-2; D is unresolved. The V gene's germline CDR1 is GTSNPN and CDR2 SVGIG (reference sequence). V was cut by 0 bases and J by 5 bases, with 7 bases left in between. The CDR3 consists of 13 residues. DNA of the CDR3: TGTGCCTGGAGTGTATACGGAACCGGGGAGCTGTTTTTT. Protein product: CAWSVYGTGELFF.

V gene TRBV30 combines with J gene TRBJ2-1; perhaps TRBD2 as D (5 bases). The CDR3 is 12 residues long. Germline CDR1 reads GTSNPN; CDR2 reads SVGIG (reference sequence). V was shortened by 5 bases and J by 6 bases, with 11 bases between the two germline ends. The CDR3 spells CAWGRGLNEQFF. CDR3 nucleotides: TGTGCCTGGGGCCGGGGTCTCAATGAGCAGTTCTTC. Supplemented by reference TRBV30 and TRBJ2-1, the full variable domain reads SQTIHQWPATLVQPVGSPLSLECTVEGTSNPNLYWYRQAAGRGLQLLFYSVGIGQISSEVPQNLSASRPQDRQFILSSKKLLLSDSGFYLCAWGRGLNEQFFGPGTRLTVL.

The chain employs TRBV5-4 and TRBJ2-3, with D perhaps TRBD1 (5 bases). Trimming shortened V by 1 base and J by 3 bases, and 12 bases separated the two germline ends. CDR1 and CDR2 from the germline V gene are SGHNT and YYREEE (reference sequence). This CDR3 comprises 15 residues. The chain's CDR3 is CASSLNGAGTDTQYF. DNA for the CDR3: TGTGCCAGCAGCTTGAATGGGGCCGGGACAGATACGCAGTATTTT. The full variable domain, in which reference TRBV5-4 and TRBJ2-3 provide the parts outside the CDR3, is ETGVTQSPTHLIKTRGQQVTLRCSSQSGHNTVSWYQQALGQGPQFIFQYYREEENGRGNFPPRFSGLQFPNYSSELNVNALELDDSALYLCASSLNGAGTDTQYFGPGTRLTVL.

The chain is built from TRBV11-3 and TRBJ2-7, with D tentatively TRBD1 (5 bases). Trimming cost V 2 bases and J 5 bases, with 16 bases left between them. Germline V lookup: CDR1 SGHNT, CDR2 YENEEA. The CDR3 loop spans 15 amino acids. The CDR3 here is CASSLQSTEIDEQYF. CDR3 DNA: TGTGCCAGCAGCTTACAATCGACAGAGATCGACGAGCAGTACTTC.

The rearrangement joins TRBV30 to TRBJ1-6, with D maybe TRBD1 (5 bases). The V and J ends lost 3 bases and 7 bases respectively, with 13 bases between them. In germline, CDR1 is GTSNPN, CDR2 SVGIG (reference sequence). This CDR3 contains 14 residues. The CDR3 DNA is TGTGCCTGGAGCAGGGACCGATGGAATTCACCCCTCCACTTT. It yields the protein CAWSRDRWNSPLHF.

The gene calls are TRBV4-1 and TRBJ2-6, with D perhaps TRBD2 (5 bases). Germline-derived CDR1 and CDR2 are MGHRA and YSYEKL. V lost 4 bases to trimming and J lost 4 bases, with 20 bases between them. The CDR3 has 18 amino acids. The CDR3 region is CASSPRRGFGSGANVLTF. Here the CDR3 DNA reads TGCGCCAGCAGCCCCCGTAGAGGGTTCGGATCGGGGGCCAACGTCCTGACTTTC.

The chain couples TRBV7-2 to TRBJ2-2; 9 bases are shared with TRBD1. Germline V CDR1 and CDR2: SGHTA, FQGNSA. The CDR3 is 15 residues long. Trimming cost V 6 bases and J 3 bases; bases outside gene matches: 5. CDR3: CASRGTGLYTGELFF. In DNA, the CDR3 is TGTGCCAGCAGGGGGACAGGGTTGTACACCGGGGAGCTGTTTTTT.